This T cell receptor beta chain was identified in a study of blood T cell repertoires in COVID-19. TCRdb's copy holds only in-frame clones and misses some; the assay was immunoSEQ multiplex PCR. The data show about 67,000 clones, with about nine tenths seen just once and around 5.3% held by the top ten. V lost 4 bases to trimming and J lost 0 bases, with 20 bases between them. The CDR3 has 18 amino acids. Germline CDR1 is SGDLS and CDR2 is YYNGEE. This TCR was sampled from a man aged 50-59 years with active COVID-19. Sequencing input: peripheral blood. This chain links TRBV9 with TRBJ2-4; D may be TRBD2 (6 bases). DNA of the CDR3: TGTGCCAGCAGCCAACGAGATCGGGGGACCCAAGCCAAAAACATTCAGTACTTC. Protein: CASSQRDRGTQAKNIQYF.